These 20 T cell receptor beta chains came from one sample sequenced in a study of cytomegalovirus exposure and HLA in healthy donors. Amplification used 60 Vbeta primers and 13 Jbeta primers. Assay: immunoSEQ multiplex PCR; the TCRdb copy retains only in-frame clones and omits some. Of 150,000 or so clones detected, around 83% appear once; the ten largest clones hold about 2.3%. Sequencing was performed on PBMCs. The receptors here all came from a woman aged 18-29 years in good health and CMV-seronegative.

CDR3: CASSPGRANYGYTF. CDR3 DNA: TGTGCCAGCAGCCCCGGCAGGGCGAACTATGGCTACACCTTC. V usage is TRBV27 and J usage is TRBJ1-2; D is perhaps TRBD1 (5 bases). Trimming took 6 bases from V and 2 from J, leaving 13 bases between them. This CDR3 has 14 amino acids. CDR1 is MNHEY, CDR2 SMNVEV, per germline (reference sequence).

The chain uses TRBV29-1 and TRBJ2-1; D gene unclear. V was clipped by 3 bases and J by 7 bases, with 10 bases between them. Germline-derived CDR1 and CDR2 are SQVTM and ANQGSEA. The CDR3 extends over 12 amino acids. The CDR3 DNA reads TGCAGCGTTGATCAGGATAGTAATGAGCAGTTCTTC. This translates into CSVDQDSNEQFF.

The V and J genes are TRBV27 and TRBJ1-5; 10 bases map to TRBD1. CDR3 length equals 14 residues. J gave up 7 bases and V 5 bases, and 5 bases lay outside the gene matches. CDR1 and CDR2 from the germline V gene are MNHEY and SMNVEV (reference sequence). The CDR3 loop reads CASSPGQGSQPQHF. CDR3 coding DNA: TGTGCCAGCAGTCCGGGACAGGGGAGCCAGCCCCAGCATTTT.

The V gene is TRBV5-1, the J gene TRBJ2-6, with unresolved D. The V and J ends lost 4 bases and 4 bases respectively, with 6 bases between them. The CDR3 extends over 13 amino acids. In germline, CDR1 is SGHRS, CDR2 YFSETQ. CDR3: CASSETGANVLTF. The CDR3 DNA is TGCGCCAGCAGCGAGACAGGGGCCAACGTCCTGACTTTC.

The V call is TRBV5-1, the J call TRBJ2-3; the D is unclear. The CDR3 has 16 amino acids. CDR1 is SGHRS, CDR2 YFSETQ, per germline. The ends were cut back, 4 bases at V and 6 bases at J, with 21 bases in the middle. The CDR3 region is CASSHWSREIYDTQYF. In DNA, the CDR3 is TGCGCCAGCAGCCACTGGTCGAGAGAAATATATGATACGCAGTATTTT. The full variable domain, its missing parts supplied by reference TRBV5-1 and TRBJ2-3, is KAGVTQTPRYLIKTRGQQVTLSCSPISGHRSVSWYQQTPGQGLQFLFEYFSETQRNKGNFPGRFSGRQFSNSRSEMNVSTLELGDSALYLCASSHWSREIYDTQYFGPGTRLTVL.

With regard to this clone: Other DNA sequences from this sample encode an identical CDR3 as well. The rearrangement joins TRBV7-2 to TRBJ2-1, with 7 bases matching TRBD2. The CDR3 totals 15 residues. Germline lookup yields CDR1 SGHTA and CDR2 FQGNSA. With V trimmed by 1 base and J by 5 bases, 5 bases remained unmatched. The CDR3: CASSLVAGVNNEQFF. In nucleotides, the CDR3 is TGTGCCAGCAGCTTAGTCGCGGGGGTAAACAATGAGCAGTTCTTC.

The V and J genes are TRBV7-6 and TRBJ2-3; 8 nucleotides line up with TRBD1. J lost 2 bases, V lost 6 bases, and 7 bases had no gene match. CDR3 length: 15 residues. The germline CDR1 and CDR2 sequences are SGHVS and FNYEAQ. CDR3 coding DNA: TGTGCCAGCAGTTCCGCAGGGGGCTTCACAGATACGCAGTATTTT. This gives the protein CASSSAGGFTDTQYF.

The gene calls are TRBV28 and TRBJ1-1; D gene ambiguous. The CDR3 loop spans 14 amino acids. CDR1 is MDHEN, CDR2 SYDVKM, per germline. V was clipped by 4 bases and J by 1 base, with 10 bases between them. CDR3 residues: CASSYPQRNTEAFF. For the CDR3, the DNA is TGTGCCAGCAGTTACCCACAGAGGAACACTGAAGCTTTCTTT.

The chain employs TRBV19 and TRBJ2-6; D gene ambiguous. Germline V gives CDR1 LNHDA, CDR2 SQIVND (reference sequence). The V end was cut by 3 bases, the J end by 0 bases, with 9 bases between. The CDR3 contains 16 residues. The CDR3 nucleotides read TGTGCCAGTAGTATTTCGGTTAACTCTGGGGCCAACGTCCTGACTTTC. Its translation: CASSISVNSGANVLTF.

The rearrangement joins TRBV5-1 to TRBJ1-2; perhaps TRBD1 as D (5 bases). V was shortened by 0 bases and J by 5 bases, with 23 bases between the two germline ends. The CDR3 is 18 amino acids. Looked up from germline, CDR1 is SGHRS and CDR2 is YFSETQ. As DNA, the CDR3 is TGCGCCAGCAGCTTGGAACTCCAGGGAAGGGGTATGGGATATGGCTACACCTTC. Translation gives CASSLELQGRGMGYGYTF.

The chain recombines TRBV19 with TRBJ1-5, with no clear D. The CDR3 has 13 residues. V gave up 3 bases and J gave up 4 bases, with 7 bases separating them. CDR1 LNHDA and CDR2 SQIVND come from the germline V gene (reference sequence). CDR3 residues: CASSIPGNQPQHF. The CDR3 DNA follows: TGTGCCAGTAGTATTCCAGGAAATCAGCCCCAGCATTTT. The entire variable domain, with the rest obtained from reference TRBV19 and TRBJ1-5, is as follows: DGGITQSPKYLFRKEGQNVTLSCEQNLNHDAMYWYRQDPGQGLRLIYYSQIVNDFQKGDIAEGYSVSREKKESFPLTVTSAQKNPTAFYLCASSIPGNQPQHFGDGTRLSIL.

A word on this clone: The same CDR3 also results from other DNA sequences found in this sample. V usage is TRBV30 and J usage is TRBJ2-3; 11 positions match TRBD2. CDR3 length equals 20 residues. The J segment lost 3 bases and the V segment lost 2 bases, leaving 19 bases of the junction unmatched. In germline, CDR1 is GTSNPN, CDR2 SVGIG (reference sequence). The DNA of the CDR3 is TGTGCCTGGAGTCCTCTAGCGGGAGGCCGTCTCCCGCTCCGTACAGATACGCAGTATTTT. Translating gives CAWSPLAGGRLPLRTDTQYF.

The chain has TRBV28 and TRBJ1-1, with D unclear. Trimming removed 10 bases at V and 1 base at J, with 16 bases between. The CDR3 spans 14 residues. The germline V gene encodes CDR1 MDHEN and CDR2 SYDVKM. CDR3 sequence reads: CATTKRAPNTEAFF. CDR3 nucleotides: TGTGCCACCACTAAACGAGCCCCGAACACTGAAGCTTTCTTT.

DNA of the CDR3: TGCGCCAGCAGCGGTCGGGAGACCCTCTACAATGAGCAGTTCTTC. This gives the protein CASSGRETLYNEQFF. This chain links TRBV5-1 with TRBJ2-1; the D gene is possibly TRBD2 (6 bases). The V end lost 4 bases, the J end lost 3 bases, and 14 bases lay between the germline ends. CDR1 is SGHRS, CDR2 YFSETQ, per germline. The length of the CDR3 is 15 residues. Filled out from reference TRBV5-1 and TRBJ2-1, the complete variable domain reads KAGVTQTPRYLIKTRGQQVTLSCSPISGHRSVSWYQQTPGQGLQFLFEYFSETQRNKGNFPGRFSGRQFSNSRSEMNVSTLELGDSALYLCASSGRETLYNEQFFGPGTRLTVL.

The chain joins TRBV4-3 to TRBJ2-1, with 7 bases identical to TRBD1. CDR3 length: 16 amino acids. V shed 4 bases and J 5 bases; nucleotides not matched to a gene: 11. CDR1 and CDR2 from the germline V gene are LGHNA and YSLEER. This CDR3 reads CASSPNRDRRDNEQFF. The CDR3 region has the DNA TGCGCCAGCAGCCCCAACCGGGACAGAAGAGACAATGAGCAGTTCTTC.

V usage is TRBV5-4 and J usage is TRBJ1-2; 7 positions agree with TRBD1. Germline CDR1 is SGHNT and CDR2 is YYREEE (reference sequence). V lost 4 bases, J lost 4 bases, and 4 bases stayed unmatched. The CDR3 consists of 13 residues. CDR3 protein: CASSRDSLYGYTF. The CDR3 nucleotides read TGTGCCAGCAGCCGGGACAGCCTCTATGGCTACACCTTC.

This chain connects TRBV30 to TRBJ1-4, with D hard to call. CDR3 size: 14 residues. With 3 bases removed from V and 3 bases from J, the gap between germline ends came to 11 bases. Germline V lookup: CDR1 GTSNPN, CDR2 SVGIG (reference sequence). The CDR3 region has the DNA TGTGCCTGGAGACGGTTCCGGGCTAATGAAAAACTGTTTTTT. This sequence encodes CAWRRFRANEKLFF.

The gene calls are TRBV7-8 and TRBJ2-1; TRBD1 is a possible D gene (5 bases). V lost 3 bases and J lost 8, with 14 bases in between. The CDR3 has 14 residues. CDR1 is SGHVS and CDR2 is FQNEAQ in the germline V gene. This CDR3 is CASSLGPLPHEQFF. The CDR3 region has the DNA TGTGCCAGCAGCTTGGGGCCCCTGCCACATGAGCAGTTCTTC.

This clone was seen just once. The J gene is TRBJ2-7, the V gene TRBV6-6; D gene ambiguous. The CDR3 runs to 11 residues. Looked up from germline, CDR1 is MNHNY and CDR2 is SVGAGI (reference sequence). Between the trimmed V and J ends, which lost 6 bases and 2 bases, there was a span of 5 bases. DNA of the CDR3: TGTGCCAGCAGCCTTACCTACGAGCAGTACTTC. Protein sequence: CASSLTYEQYF.

The rearrangement links TRBV6-1 to TRBJ1-2; TRBD1 aligns across 8 bases. This CDR3 region has 12 residues. The junction had 2 bases not matched to a gene; V was cut back by 7 bases and J by 4 bases. Germline V gene data show CDR1 as MNHNS and CDR2 as SASEGT. This chain's CDR3 is CASIGQGYGYTF. The CDR3 nucleotides read TGTGCCAGCATAGGACAGGGCTATGGCTACACCTTC.